This note documents a single T cell receptor (beta chain) sequence. Its antigen is unidentified. This sample was included in a study of Ad26.COV2.S vaccination and SARS-CoV-2 variants. General observations from the study: Vaccinated individuals (as opposed to placebo recipients) had higher spike-specific TCR breadth.

Germline V gene sequence: CDR1 SGHDN, CDR2 FVKESK. The length of the CDR3 is 13 residues. Germline trimming cut 8 bases from V and 10 bases from J; bases unmatched to any gene: 13. This sample's treatment: around 19 received Ad26.COV2.S at low or high dose, single or two shots; 5 received placebo; per-sample allocation not given. Day 63 after the first injection of vaccine or placebo was the sampling time. Assay used: immunoSEQ multiplex PCR; TCRdb lists only in-frame clones, some missing. The sample includes 350,000 to 450,000 clones, around 82% seen only once; the top ten take about 7.4%. This TCR derives from a person aged 18 to 65 who received the Ad26.COV2.S COVID-19 vaccine or a placebo. The specimen comprised peripheral blood, sampled in a trial of Ad26.COV2.S vaccine versus placebo. The chain recombines TRBV14 with TRBJ1-1, with 7 nucleotides matching TRBD1. As DNA, the CDR3 is TGTGCCAGCTATTGGACAGGAAGAGGTAGAGCTTTCTTT. This sequence encodes CASYWTGRGRAFF.